This T cell receptor (beta chain) derives from a study of cytomegalovirus exposure and HLA in healthy donors (TCRdb year 2017). General notes on the study: An earlier analysis of more than 550 of the donors reported 250 to 350 Gb of sequence data and approximately 120 million unique TCR beta sequences obtained from about 200 million T cells. Approximately 330 gigabases of sequencing data and around 88 million unique TCR sequences made up an early release that covered several hundred HLA-typed donors. The genetic ancestry cluster associated with self-reported Caucasian donors included 80% to 90% of the 398 genotyped donors. The study was designed to test whether signatures of past pathogen exposure could be identified by cataloging public T cell receptors. Using immunosequencing, the study profiled T cell repertoires from about 620 subjects and related those repertoires to cytomegalovirus serostatus. In addition to the first cohort of approximately 650 subjects, a separate validation cohort of 130 or so different subjects was used. High-throughput TCR immunosequencing, statistical association of individual TCRs with disease status, and machine learning were combined to predict cytomegalovirus infection status. To study patterns of TCR occurrence, a later analysis re-analyzed previously published TCR beta repertoires from under 750 donors and added high-resolution HLA genotyping. Rather than using new phenotypic data, the later analysis identified candidate immune exposures from TCR beta sequences and from how often those sequences occurred across donors. An earlier analysis of 500 to 750 of the donors applied high-throughput TCR beta sequencing to assess whether each TCR beta V gene segment acted as functional or pseudogenic. Donor age, sex, ethnicity and CMV serostatus were compiled alongside the repertoire data. In a later genetic analysis, genome-wide SNP genotypes for about three fifths of the roughly 670 donors were used, and that subset was treated as a discovery cohort. All discovery cohort repertoires had been generated using a single sequencing platform. Both class I and class II loci were covered by HLA typing, at four-digit resolution. Typing coverage varied by locus: roughly 620-640 donors for A, B, C, DRB1 and DQB1; more than 500 for DQA1; more than 600 for DPA1; approximately 450 for DPB1. Four or five DR-DQ haplotypes were handled as single units for association and clustering because linkage in the cohort was strong. Across roughly 420 genotyped donors of the cohort, an average of roughly 250,000 unique TCR beta nucleotide sequences per donor were sequenced, and roughly 18% of those sequences were non-productive. Here is what the overall study found, with its caveats: In a later genetic analysis, a missense DCLRE1C variant was associated with V-gene and J-gene trimming of TCR beta chains, and the association was replicated in an independent cohort. A later analysis found that HLA-associated TCR beta chains were more clonally expanded and had lower generation probabilities than equally common non-associated chains. In an earlier analysis of fewer than 750 of the donors, most TCR beta V segments were observed in productive rearrangements about 90% or about 30% of the time, broadly matching IMGT annotations. In a later analysis, most CMV-associated TCR beta chains were found to appear HLA-restricted, with HLA associations seemingly driven largely by CMV exposure. Several of the top co-occurrence clusters appeared to be linked to parvovirus B19, influenza, CMV and Epstein-Barr virus, according to a later analysis. Correlated functional status among segregating V segments might reflect linkage disequilibrium, but an unknown experimental factor could not be ruled out. In a later analysis, TCR association rates were found to vary across HLA loci, with the most associated TCRs seen for DRB1 alleles and the fewest for HLA-C alleles. Most TCR sequences were observed very rarely across donors, whereas some public TCRs were present in many individuals. Some IMGT-functional V segments, including TRBV6-2 and TRBV6-3, could not be told apart with the 87-base-pair reads, so those segments were excluded. A cluster of highly shared sequence variants was judged likely to be a technical artifact of the sequencing pipeline. Sequencing depth was assumed to be roughly uniform across donors in the presence/absence analyses, though that assumption may not hold. For the cohort, immune exposure information was limited to CMV serostatus. In vitro tests confirmed that a few of the cytomegalovirus-associated TCR beta chains recognize cytomegalovirus antigens. Approximately 18 rarely observed V segments, including chromosome 9 orphons, were excluded from the earlier analysis of 550 to 700 of the donors because counts were too low. Because HLA typing was missing for some donors at each locus, association tests included only the typed subset. Specific HLA alleles were associated with roughly 17,000 TCR beta sequences at a false discovery rate of 0.05 in a later analysis. In the study, around 150 TCR beta chains were listed as associated with cytomegalovirus. Cytomegalovirus status was reported to be diagnosed by the classifier with high specificity and sensitivity in both the original and validation cohorts. The authors suggested that the approach could potentially be generalized to other disease states and immunological phenotypes. Assigning TCR associations to individual alleles was difficult when HLA alleles, especially DR and DQ, strongly co-occurred. A further reported finding was that TCR beta sequences accurately predicted the HLA-A and HLA-B alleles for most subjects in the first cohort. The cohort was sequenced for TCR beta chains only, and without alpha or paired-chain data the features that could be detected were limited. A later genetic analysis reported fewer N-insertions in productive TCRs among donors in an Asian-associated ancestry cluster than the 666-donor mean.

CDR1 and CDR2 are drawn from the germline V gene: SGHNT, YENEEA. From the cysteine through the phenylalanine, the CDR3 covers 20 amino acids. The entry retains the CDR3 DNA only, 60 bases that are in frame from base 1. On this clone itself: The clone's antigen remains unknown. Germline and junction disagree at one end, which may indicate a read error.

The cohort comprised some 700 healthy bone marrow donors. All cohort members were sampled while nominally healthy, although unrecorded immune exposures were likely present. The donor tested CMV seronegative and was one of the 352 seronegative cohort members. Every donor gave a peripheral blood sample, and the peripheral blood mononuclear cells from that sample were used for TCR beta sequencing. Genomic DNA extraction from the blood cell samples was performed with the Qiagen DNeasy Blood Extraction Kit. Receptor libraries were prepared by the immunoSEQ multiplex PCR assay. For the multiplex PCR, a mixture combining 60 forward primers for TCR Vbeta segments and 13 reverse primers for TCR Jbeta segments was used. The CDR3 region of rearranged TCR beta genes was amplified from genomic DNA with a multiplex PCR assay. The amplified TCR beta libraries were sequenced on the Illumina HiSeq System as 87-base-pair reads. The paper's processing steps were these. A later analysis tallied roughly 76 million unique TCR beta chains across the approximately 670 repertoires, and 10 million to 11 million of those chains were shared by two or more donors. Raw reads were error-corrected and collapsed into unique sequences by a nearest-neighbor algorithm in which closely related sequences were merged to remove PCR and sequencing errors. V, D and J gene segments were assigned by aligning CDR3 sequences to IMGT reference sequences. For a sequence to be retained, a match of at least six nucleotides to both a V gene segment and a J gene segment was required. A rearrangement was called productive if the CDR3 had no stop codons and remained in frame with V and J, and every other rearrangement was called non-productive. Following IMGT convention, CDR3 was defined as the stretch from the second conserved V-encoded cysteine up to the conserved J-encoded phenylalanine. In an earlier analysis of approximately 500 of the donors, sequences lacking an unambiguous match to a single V gene segment were excluded. In an earlier analysis of about 590 of the donors, a V segment was called functional when productive rearrangements were above 56.7%, and segregating when the standard deviation between donors exceeded 5%. A statistical classification framework was built to diagnose cytomegalovirus status from the catalog of TCR beta chain sequences. In a later analysis, V and J genes were assigned by comparing TCR nucleotide sequences against IMGT/GENE-DB human TR gene sequences. The TCRdist pipeline was used in a later analysis to assign CDR3 sequences and most-parsimonious VDJ recombination scenarios. A later analysis defined each TCR beta chain by its CDR3 amino acid sequence plus V-gene family, and excluded reads lacking a unique V-gene family. To address suspected cross-contamination and a sequencing artifact, a later analysis removed a few hundred highly shared, low-generation-probability nucleotide sequences. For each public chain, a later analysis derived a clonal expansion index from normalized ranks of inferred template counts within each repertoire. Generation probabilities in a later analysis came from a VDJ recombination model fitted to out-of-frame rearrangements, and those results were checked against IGoR. Hypergeometric tests were used in a later analysis to score TCR-TCR, TCR-HLA and TCR-CMV co-occurrence, with a repertoire-size bias correction applied to the TCR pairs. False discovery rates were estimated in a later analysis by permuting HLA or CMV assignments 20 times. In a later analysis, co-occurring TCRs were grouped using DBSCAN, and TCRdist sequence similarity was added for clustering within HLA-allele-positive subsets. For co-occurrence clustering, repertoires with fewer than 30,000 or more than 120,000 public chains were excluded, along with four or five repertoires with anomalous nucleotide sharing. This is the immuneACCESS table as TCRdb keeps it, with only in-frame sequences that have V and J called. A part of the clones is gone; compared with another copy, unresolved V genes explain less than half, and the rest is unexplained. V and J calls and clone size come straight from that table; D and trimming were deduced from the DNA. The sample has around 150,000 clones on record, approximately 80% of them singletons. Together, the top ten hold approximately 1.5% of the sample.

The chain is made from TRBV11-3 and TRBJ2-6, and 12 junctional nucleotides match TRBD1. The sequenced material came from PBMCs. The clonotype comes from a woman aged 18 to 35 in good health and CMV-seronegative. CDR3 region: CASSLGGTGGGRSGANGLTF. The DNA sequence follows: TGTGCCAGCAGCTTAGGAGGGACAGGGGGCGGAAGGTCTGGGGCCAACGGCCTGACTTTC.